These T cell receptor beta chains were read from a single sample in a study of cytomegalovirus exposure and HLA in healthy donors. Profiling relied on immunoSEQ multiplex PCR, and the TCRdb table lists in-frame clones only, not all of them. The sample has approximately 130,000 clones, roughly 89% seen once. The sequenced material came from PBMCs. These receptors originate from a woman younger than 35 in good health and CMV-seronegative. CDR3s include the opening cysteine and the closing phenylalanine or tryptophan. Fields, in order: V gene, CDR3 length, clone size, D gene, J gene, CDR3 protein, CDR3 DNA. A D gene is named only where the DNA matches it firmly. Clone size is not always given. Where it is, it says once, few, many or a class for expanded clones.

TRBV11-2,18,NA,TRBD2,TRBJ2-7,CASSSSGTSEIPTYEQYF,TGTGCCAGCAGCTCCTCCGGGACTAGCGAAATCCCAACCTACGAGCAGTACTTC
TRBV11-2,16,once,TRBD2,TRBJ2-2,CASSTLERGVTGELFF,TGTGCCAGCAGCACCCTGGAGCGGGGGGTTACCGGGGAGCTGTTTTTT
TRBV28,12,few,NA,TRBJ2-7,CASSYSRDEQYF,TGTGCCAGCAGTTATTCTCGCGACGAGCAGTACTTC
TRBV2,16,few,NA,TRBJ2-7,CASSDRGYTSSYEQYF,TGTGCCAGCAGTGACAGGGGATATACCTCTTCCTACGAGCAGTACTTC
TRBV28,13,NA,NA,TRBJ1-2,CASRAGSAGGYTF,TGTGCCAGCAGAGCGGGCTCCGCCGGGGGCTACACCTTC
TRBV27,15,NA,TRBD1,TRBJ2-1,CASSLLQGSWNEQFF,TGTGCCAGCAGTTTATTACAGGGGAGCTGGAATGAGCAGTTCTTC
TRBV6-6,14,NA,TRBD1,TRBJ1-1,CASRRGQGNTEAFF,TGTGCCAGCAGGCGGGGACAGGGGAACACTGAAGCTTTCTTT
TRBV30,13,few,NA,TRBJ1-5,CAWSAESNQPQHF,TGTGCCTGGAGTGCCGAGAGCAATCAGCCCCAGCATTTT
TRBV10-2,15,NA,TRBD1,TRBJ1-3,CASSEQGAAGNTIYF,TGCGCCAGCAGTGAACAGGGGGCTGCTGGAAACACCATATATTTT
TRBV10-3,16,NA,TRBD1,TRBJ2-1,CAIRERQGDRDNEQFF,TGTGCCATCAGGGAAAGACAGGGCGATCGAGACAATGAGCAGTTCTTC
TRBV10-3,14,NA,TRBD1,TRBJ1-2,CAISSGTGNYGYTF,TGTGCCATCAGTTCCGGGACAGGGAACTATGGCTACACCTTC
TRBV11-2,12,NA,NA,TRBJ1-1,CASSLEGGEAFF,TGTGCCAGCAGCTTAGAGGGAGGCGAAGCTTTCTTT